Listed here are 3 T cell receptor beta chains from one sample, sequenced in a study of T cells after yellow fever vaccination (dated by TCRdb to about 2019). The treatment or condition tag for this specimen amounts to: live attenuated yellow fever vaccine strain. Library preparation used 5' RACE. TCRdb names Illumina HiSeq 2500 as the instrument used. Using fastp at Q25 and MiXCR, TCRdb reprocessed the public reads and kept productive beta chains. Merged by CDR3 protein, the rows form single entries marked with the most common genes and DNA. The sample records roughly 520,000 distinct CDR3 sequences, 21% of which are singletons. The ten largest make up about a sixth of the sample. The sample was PBMCs, taken approximately 22 days after the first yellow fever vaccination. All receptors derive from a man between 18 and 35 years old who received the YFV17D yellow fever vaccine.

This clonotype came up a few times. This rearrangement joins TRBV29-1 to TRBJ2-2; 7 nucleotides match TRBD2. Unmatched junction bases numbered 2, after V lost 1 base and J lost 3 bases. The CDR3 spans 14 residues. Germline V gene data show CDR1 as SQVTM and CDR2 as ANQGSEA. The CDR3 loop reads CSVEGGGDTGELFF. The CDR3 DNA sequence: TGCAGCGTTGAAGGTGGGGGGGACACCGGGGAGCTGTTTTTT.

In nucleotides, the CDR3 is TGTGCCAGCAGCTTATCCCAAGGGTCCGGAAACACCATATATTTT. Its translation: CASSLSQGSGNTIYF. This chain connects TRBV7-6 to TRBJ1-3, with D unresolved. This CDR3 contains 15 residues. CDR1 and CDR2 (germline): SGHVS, FNYEAQ. The V gene lost 2 bases and the J gene lost 4 bases, with 12 bases spanning the gap.

This clonotype was seen repeatedly, ten times or more. The chain uses TRBV7-8 and TRBJ1-2; no definite D call. Trimming removed 4 bases at V and 7 bases at J, with 10 bases between. The CDR3 is made up of 12 amino acids. Germline V lookup: CDR1 SGHVS, CDR2 FQNEAQ. CDR3 nucleotides: TGTGCCAGCAGCTCCTGGCGGGGTGGCTACACCTTC. It codes for CASSSWRGGYTF.